These T cell receptor beta chains were read from a single sample in a study of blood T cell repertoires in COVID-19. Profiling relied on immunoSEQ multiplex PCR, and the TCRdb table lists in-frame clones only, not all of them. The table includes some 460,000 clones, roughly 91% detected once. The sequenced material came from peripheral blood. These receptors were obtained from a woman under 40 with acute or convalescent COVID-19. CDR3s include the opening cysteine and the closing phenylalanine or tryptophan.

>TRBV7-2|TRBJ2-3
CASSLVWRGSTDTQYF
>TRBV30|TRBJ2-5
CAWRVAGIQETQYF
>TRBV21-1|TRBJ1-1
CASSLHRAMNTEAFF
>TRBV3-1/TRBV3-2|TRBJ2-7
CASSPYVGLEQYF
>TRBV29-1|TRBJ2-1
CSGEKLDEQFF
>TRBV19|TRBJ2-2
CASMLLGTANTGELFF
>TRBV27|TRBJ1-2
CASSRTVGGYGYTF
>TRBV28|TRBJ2-3
CASSLLGQRSTDTQYF
>TRBV24-1|TRBJ2-1
CATSDLTGELSDEQFF
>TRBV5-6|TRBJ1-5
CASSHGQGRYSNQPQHF
>TRBV5-4|TRBJ2-5
CASSFRGQETQYF
>TRBV7-9|TRBJ1-2
CASSLRGDYGYTF
>TRBV4-1|TRBJ2-5
CASSQRQGTQETQYF
>TRBV5-1|TRBJ2-7
CASSLQSLAGDPYEQYF
>TRBV6-5|TRBJ1-1
CASSPAQGGTEAFF
>TRBV28|TRBJ2-7
CASSFPSVSSYEQYF
>TRBV3-1/TRBV3-2|TRBJ2-1
CASSQEGGTNEQFF